The 9 T cell receptor beta chains below were found in one sample sequenced in a study of PD-L1 blockade in urothelial cancer. Clones were sequenced by immunoSEQ multiplex PCR, and TCRdb holds only the in-frame ones, with some missing. The sample carries tens of thousands of clones, 82% recorded once. The sequenced sample was PBMCs, obtained around atezolizumab (anti-PD-L1) treatment. These receptors all come from a man aged 70 or older with urothelial cancer.

Turning to this clone: The DNA is left out, because the CDR3 cannot be placed on it with certainty; the CDR3 is given as TCRdb lists it. The rearrangement uses TRBV29-1 and TRBJ1-5. The CDR3 is 11 amino acids long, termini counted. Germline lookup yields CDR1 SQVTM and CDR2 ANQGSEA. The CDR3 spells CSSTSDQPQHF.

The chain employs TRBV18 and TRBJ1-1; D is perhaps TRBD1 (5 bases). Trimming took 3 bases from V and 3 from J, leaving 14 bases between them. The CDR3 loop spans 15 amino acids. Germline-derived CDR1 and CDR2 are KGHSH and LQKENI. CDR3 DNA sequence: TGTGCCAGCTCACCCCAGGCCGGGGGGGACACTGAAGCTTTCTTT. It translates to CASSPQAGGDTEAFF.

The rearrangement joins TRBV28 to TRBJ2-7; TRBD1 matches at 8 bases. Germline trimming cut 3 bases from V and 6 bases from J; bases unmatched to any gene: 13. The germline CDR1 and CDR2 sequences are MDHEN and SYDVKM. The CDR3 totals 16 residues. The CDR3 sequence: CASSFEPGQGASEQYF. The CDR3 DNA reads TGTGCCAGCAGTTTCGAGCCGGGGCAGGGGGCCTCCGAGCAGTACTTC.

The genes are TRBV2 and TRBJ1-4, with D maybe TRBD1 (5 bases). Trimming removed 2 bases from V and 5 bases from J, with 18 bases in between. The CDR3 totals 17 residues. Germline CDR1 is SNHLY and CDR2 is FYNNEI. This chain's CDR3 is CASSEFGAVGQNEKLFF. CDR3 bases: TGTGCCAGCAGTGAATTTGGGGCGGTAGGGCAAAATGAAAAACTGTTTTTT. The full variable domain, its missing parts supplied by reference TRBV2 and TRBJ1-4, is EPEVTQTPSHQVTQMGQEVILRCVPISNHLYFYWYRQILGQKVEFLVSFYNNEISEKSEIFDDQFSVERPDGSNFTLKIRSTKLEDSAMYFCASSEFGAVGQNEKLFFGSGTQLSVL.

The gene calls are TRBV30 and TRBJ2-7; 9 bases align to TRBD1. The CDR3 totals 14 residues. After removal of 1 base from V and 3 bases from J, the junction contained 4 bases not matched to a gene. The germline CDR1 and CDR2 sequences are GTSNPN and SVGIG (reference sequence). The CDR3 region has the DNA TGTGCCTGGAGTGGACAGGGGGACCTCTACGAGCAGTACTTC. Translation: CAWSGQGDLYEQYF.

The genes are TRBV7-2 and TRBJ2-3, with 10 bases aligning to TRBD2. The CDR3 sequence is 15 residues long. After removal of 5 bases from V and 2 bases from J, the junction contained 4 bases not matched to a gene. CDR1 and CDR2 (germline): SGHTA, FQGNSA. The CDR3 here is CASSGGLAATDTQYF. The CDR3 coding sequence is TGTGCCAGCAGCGGAGGACTAGCGGCCACAGATACGCAGTATTTT.

In its sample, this clone was seen once. The V call is TRBV4-1, the J call TRBJ2-1; D gene ambiguous. Germline CDR1 and CDR2: MGHRA and YSYEKL. V lost 0 bases, J lost 4 bases, and 13 bases lay in between. The CDR3 sequence is 16 residues long. The CDR3 region is CASSQDVRRSYNEQFF. CDR3 in DNA: TGCGCCAGCAGCCAAGACGTCCGGCGGAGTTACAATGAGCAGTTCTTC.

The chain carries TRBV5-4 and TRBJ2-7; 8 positions agree with TRBD1. V dropped 4 bases and J dropped 4; count of bases not matched to a gene: 10. This CDR3 region has 15 residues. CDR1 SGHNT and CDR2 YYREEE come from the germline V gene (reference sequence). The CDR3 here is CASSNRGATPYEQYF. Written as DNA, the CDR3 is TGTGCCAGCAGCAACAGGGGGGCAACTCCTTACGAGCAGTACTTC.

The gene calls are TRBV14 and TRBJ1-2; TRBD1 aligns across 9 bases. CDR3 length equals 15 residues. V gave up 1 base and J gave up 3 bases; unmatched junction bases: 3. Germline-derived CDR1 and CDR2 are SGHDN and FVKESK. CDR3 nucleotides: TGTGCCAGCAGCCAAGCCGGGACAGGGCACTATGGCTACACCTTC. Translating it yields CASSQAGTGHYGYTF.